This record looks at one TCR beta chain sequence and its context. MiXCR was run by TCRdb on the RACE reads, yielding one entry per CDR3 protein. In the table there are about 120,000 distinct CDR3 sequences, around 11% of which are singletons. The entry originates in a study of human T cells and chemical hapten exposure. The time point here: patch test 3, about 24 weeks after DPC sensitization. This sample's treatment: therapeutic diphenylcyclopropenone sensitization with weekly scalp DPC. Participating donors were patients with alopecia, aged 18 to 70 years, considered appropriate candidates for DPC. Per germline, CDR1 DFQATT and CDR2 SNEGSKA (reference sequence). CDR3 length: 16 residues. V was pared by 5 bases and J by 0 bases, with 13 bases of the junction left unmatched.

The V and J genes are TRBV20-1 and TRBJ2-7, with 7 positions matching TRBD2. Specimen: whole blood, collected in connection with sensitization to the hapten diphenylcyclopropenone (DPC). The clonotype originates from a woman aged 45-60 years with alopecia areata. Some clones in this sample may be carry-over from other donors' samples. The CDR3 spells CSASNDQAGFSYEQYF. The CDR3, as DNA: TGCAGTGCTTCAAACGATCAAGCGGGATTCTCCTACGAGCAGTACTTC.